The 3 T cell receptor beta chains listed next were all sequenced from one sample in a study of long-term antiretroviral therapy in people with HIV. immunoSEQ v3.0 was run at survey level. This table comes from immunoSEQ multiplex PCR, and its TCRdb copy is limited to in-frame clones, with some not included. The profile covers roughly 17,000 clones, with 75% to 85% appearing a single time and approximately 9% taken by the ten largest. This specimen consisted of unsorted PBMCs, obtained 0.3 years before starting antiretroviral therapy. Receptors originate from a man aged 50 or older with HIV.

V is TRBV5-5 and J is TRBJ2-2; the D gene is possibly TRBD1 (5 bases). The CDR3 runs to 18 residues. V dropped 0 bases and J dropped 3 bases, with 18 bases sitting between them. Germline assignment: CDR1 SGHKS and CDR2 YYEKEE (reference sequence). The CDR3 DNA reads as TGTGCCAGCAGCTTGGCCACAGGAGCTACCCTCGACACCGGGGAGCTGTTTTTT. Protein sequence: CASSLATGATLDTGELFF.

The chain couples TRBV28 to TRBJ1-2, with TRBD1 as a possible D gene (5 bases). The CDR3 is 15 amino acids. Per the germline V gene, CDR1 is MDHEN and CDR2 is SYDVKM. V dropped 5 bases and J dropped 2 bases, with 15 bases sitting between them. The DNA for the CDR3 is TGTGCCAGCAGTCCCAATAGGACACCCAACTATGGCTACACCTTC. Translating it yields CASSPNRTPNYGYTF.

This clone is a singleton in its sample. The chain carries TRBV19 and TRBJ1-1, with D perhaps TRBD1 (5 bases). Germline CDR1 and CDR2: LNHDA and SQIVND (reference sequence). V was trimmed by 5 bases and J by 4 bases, leaving 14 bases between them. The CDR3 contains 14 residues. CDR3 loop: CASSLSGRGTEAFF. For the CDR3, the DNA is TGTGCCAGTAGTCTCTCAGGGCGTGGCACTGAAGCTTTCTTT.